This T cell receptor beta chain was documented in a study of T cell responses to AZD1222 COVID-19 vaccine (dated by TCRdb to about 2021). About the full investigation: Because spike-specific TCR depth and breadth did not differ between the two schedules, AZD1222 recipients who got a second dose at roughly 4 weeks were pooled with those who got a second dose at roughly 12 weeks. A total of approximately 240 trial participants underwent TCR sequencing, of whom approximately 200 had received two doses of AZD1222 and about 25 had received two doses of the MenACWY control vaccine. Enrollment into the trials was organized by age into subgroups of 18-55, 56-69 and 70-plus years, and those subgroups contained approximately 150, 30 and 60 TCR-sequenced participants, respectively.

This specimen's time point label, per the study, means: baseline before first vaccination. The vaccinee samples were drawn from two UK trials, COV001 and COV002, one of which was a single-blind randomized controlled phase 2/3 trial testing AZD1222 (ChAdOx1 nCoV-19) in healthy adults. For TCRbeta chain sequencing, PBMC samples were collected from trial participants at day 0 and at day 28 after the second dose. Turning to this clone: What antigen it recognizes has not been identified. No clone much larger than this one lies a single base away; base qualities are absent.

The CDR3 regions of human TCRbeta chains were subjected to immunosequencing. Concerning the study's data processing: TCRs in the repertoires were matched against a reference library of SARS-CoV-2-specific TCRs that had been generated with the MIRA antigen-specificity platform. Breadth was defined as the fraction of unique TCRs that were SARS-CoV-2-associated. Depth was defined as the fraction of total T cells that were SARS-CoV-2-associated. Using the MIRA data, each spike-specific TCR was assigned both to the spike region to which the TCR was reactive and to a CD4 or CD8 class. Log10-transformed breadth and depth values were compared by one-way ANOVA with Sidak's multiple comparisons tests. Drawn from immuneACCESS, this table holds only the in-frame rearrangements with V and J called that TCRdb kept. Clones are partly lost; checked studies trace under half to an unresolved V gene and leave the rest unexplained. V and J calls and clone size follow that table, whereas D and trimming were derived from the DNA. Present in this sample are 100,000 or so clones, around 87% of which were seen just once. 3% to 3.5% of the sample is held by the ten biggest clonotypes.

Beyond this particular receptor, the publication reports: Participants were mostly white British, with more females than males. The authors suggested clonal diversity may have been underestimated. Conclusions about previously exposed vaccinees are limited because only six or seven AZD1222 recipients were SARS-CoV-2 seropositive at baseline. The vaccine-associated CD4 TCRs covered the entire spike protein, and the dominant responses fell in regions 160-218 and 743-854. In the small 56-69-year group, the increase in depth fell short of significance, most likely because of low power. Epitopes outside the regions mutated in the B.1.351 and B.1.1.7 variants were reportedly recognized by nearly half of the unique spike-specific TCRs. A significant rise in spike-specific TCR breadth and depth was observed after two AZD1222 doses relative to day 0 and relative to MenACWY recipients. Because no samples from the day 14 peak response were available, repertoires could be characterized only after the peak T cell response.

The receptor comes from an adult in good health. This material consisted of peripheral blood, taken on day 0 of AZD1222 vaccination.

The CDR3 loop reads CASSPRTGVNEQFF. The DNA sequence reads TGTGCCAGCAGCCCCCGGACAGGGGTGAATGAGCAGTTCTTC. Rearrangement joined TRBV9 to TRBJ2-1, with 9 bases in between that match TRBD1. Taken from the germline V gene, the CDR1 and CDR2 loops are SGDLS and YYNGEE. The CDR3 spans 14 residues, from the cysteine through the phenylalanine. Only the CDR3 DNA is retained, 42 bases long and in frame from the first base. From V the trimming removes 4 bases and from J it removes 7 bases, while the gene matches leave 6 bases of the junction unaccounted for.